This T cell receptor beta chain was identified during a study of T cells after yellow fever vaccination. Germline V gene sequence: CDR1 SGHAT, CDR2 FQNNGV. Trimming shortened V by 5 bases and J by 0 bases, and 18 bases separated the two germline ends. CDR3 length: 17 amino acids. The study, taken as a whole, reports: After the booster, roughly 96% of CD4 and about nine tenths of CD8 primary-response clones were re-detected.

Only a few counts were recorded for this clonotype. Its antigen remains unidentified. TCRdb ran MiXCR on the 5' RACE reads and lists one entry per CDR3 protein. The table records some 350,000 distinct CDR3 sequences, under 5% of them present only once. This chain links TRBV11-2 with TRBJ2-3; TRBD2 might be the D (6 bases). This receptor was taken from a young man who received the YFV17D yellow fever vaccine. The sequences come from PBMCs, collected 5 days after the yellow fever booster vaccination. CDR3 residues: CASSPMGGVYSTDTQYF. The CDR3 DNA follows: TGTGCCAGCAGCCCGATGGGGGGAGTCTATAGCACAGATACGCAGTATTTT. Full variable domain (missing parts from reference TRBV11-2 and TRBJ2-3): EAGVAQSPRYKIIEKRQSVAFWCNPISGHATLYWYQQILGQGPKLLIQFQNNGVVDDSQLPKDRFSAERLKGVDSTLKIQPAKLEDSAVYLCASSPMGGVYSTDTQYFGPGTRLTVL.